This T cell receptor (beta chain) was recovered during a study of T cell responses to AZD1222 COVID-19 vaccine. The study, taken as a whole, reports: Only a handful of people who got AZD1222 tested seropositive at baseline.

Notes on this clone: What it recognizes is unknown.

This CDR3 spans 12 amino acids. Trimming removed 7 bases from V and 2 bases from J, with 3 bases in between. Only in-frame clones appear in the TCRdb table, and some are missing; sequencing was by immunoSEQ multiplex PCR. In the table there are under 200,000 clones, over 85% of which are singletons. Sequencing used peripheral blood, obtained on day 0 of AZD1222 vaccination. The TCR sequence derives from an adult in good health. The V and J genes are TRBV23-1 and TRBJ2-6; no definite D call. TRBV23-1 is an ORF, and what it does is uncertain. CDR3 nucleotides: TGCGCCAGCAATACTGGGGCCAACGTCCTGACTTTC. Protein: CASNTGANVLTF.